One sample yielded the 15 T cell receptor beta chains listed below, sequenced in a study of cytomegalovirus exposure and HLA in healthy donors. With 60 Vbeta and 13 Jbeta primers, the PCR was carried out. Sequenced by immunoSEQ multiplex PCR; TCRdb stores in-frame clones only, minus some. The sample has around 140,000 clones, roughly three quarters seen once; the top ten hold about 1.5%. What was sequenced was PBMCs. These receptors came from a woman aged 40 to 50 in good health and CMV-seronegative.

The V gene is TRBV9, the J gene TRBJ2-3; 7 bases are a match to TRBD2. Losses at the gene ends were 7 bases for V and 6 bases for J; bases not matched to a gene: 14. CDR3 length: 15 residues. The germline CDR1 and CDR2 sequences are SGDLS and YYNGEE. The CDR3 here is CASGDQGGGWDTQYF. The CDR3 coding sequence is TGTGCCAGCGGGGACCAGGGCGGGGGTTGGGATACGCAGTATTTT. Full variable domain (remainder filled in from reference TRBV9 and TRBJ2-3): DSGVTQTPKHLITATGQRVTLRCSPRSGDLSVYWYQQSLDQGLQFLIQYYNGEERAKGNILERFSAQQFPDLHSELNLSSLELGDSALYFCASGDQGGGWDTQYFGPGTRLTVL.

The V and J genes are TRBV19 and TRBJ1-1; perhaps TRBD1 as D (5 bases). Germline assignment: CDR1 LNHDA and CDR2 SQIVND (reference sequence). The CDR3 is 12 amino acids. V was shortened by 7 bases and J by 6 bases, with 12 bases between the two germline ends. CDR3 in amino acids: CASMVPRAEAFF. In DNA form, the CDR3 reads TGTGCCAGTATGGTACCCAGGGCTGAAGCTTTCTTT.

This clone was seen a handful of times. The chain has TRBV6-1 and TRBJ1-1, with 7 bases lining up with TRBD1. With V trimmed by 7 bases and J by 9 bases, 11 bases remained unmatched. Germline V gives CDR1 MNHNS, CDR2 SASEGT. The CDR3 length is 13 residues. CDR3 sequence (DNA): TGTGCCAGCATGTTGAGACAGGGCATGAAAGCTTTCTTT. Protein product: CASMLRQGMKAFF.

The chain combines TRBV25-1 with TRBJ2-7; maybe TRBD1 (6 bases). The V gene's germline CDR1 is MGHDK and CDR2 SYGVNS. The CDR3 is made up of 16 amino acids. The V end lost 4 bases, the J end lost 3 bases, and 19 bases lay between the germline ends. CDR3 in amino acids: CASSGPGVFIGYEQYF. The CDR3 region has the DNA TGTGCCAGCAGTGGTCCAGGGGTCTTCATAGGCTACGAGCAGTACTTC.

The rearrangement joins TRBV6-1 to TRBJ2-7, with 11 nucleotides matching TRBD2. This CDR3 has 17 amino acids. Germline loops: CDR1 MNHNS, CDR2 SASEGT. With 3 bases clipped from V and 1 base from J, the junction kept 8 bases outside the gene matches. The CDR3 here is CASSEYPRTSGSYEQYF. The CDR3 nucleotides are TGTGCCAGCAGTGAGTACCCCCGGACTAGCGGGTCCTACGAGCAGTACTTC.

In DNA form, the CDR3 reads TGCGCCAGCAGCCGGGGACAGGGTTGGAACACTGAAGCTTTCTTT. As protein: CASSRGQGWNTEAFF. The chain carries TRBV5-1 and TRBJ1-1, with 9 bases lining up with TRBD1. The CDR3 is 15 residues long. CDR1 is SGHRS, CDR2 YFSETQ, per germline. The J segment lost 1 base and the V segment lost 4 bases, leaving 5 bases of the junction unmatched.

CDR3 amino acids: CASSPRVHSPLHF. The CDR3 coding sequence is TGTGCCAGCAGCCCCAGGGTTCATTCACCCCTCCACTTT. The chain is built from TRBV4-2 and TRBJ1-6; D perhaps matches TRBD1 (5 bases). Germline-derived CDR1 and CDR2 are LGHNA and YNFKEQ. This CDR3 has 13 residues. Trimming pared 4 bases from V and 8 bases from J, leaving 9 bases between.

This clone appeared a few times. This sequence joins TRBV7-8 and TRBJ2-7; 10 nucleotides line up with TRBD1. The CDR3 consists of 17 residues. Germline CDR1 SGHVS, CDR2 FQNEAQ. V shed 6 bases and J 3 bases; nucleotides not matched to a gene: 14. CDR3 bases: TGTGCCAGCAGTCAAACCACCGGGACAGGGGCCTACTACGAGCAGTACTTC. This sequence encodes CASSQTTGTGAYYEQYF. Based on the CDR3 plus reference TRBV7-8 and TRBJ2-7, the full variable domain is GAGVSQSPRYKVAKRGQDVALRCDPISGHVSLFWYQQALGQGPEFLTYFQNEAQLDKSGLPSDRFFAERPEGSVSTLKIQRTQQEDSAVYLCASSQTTGTGAYYEQYFGPGTRLTVT.

Of note for this clone: Germline and junction disagree at one end, which may indicate a read error. V usage is TRBV12-5 and J usage is TRBJ1-6; D call uncertain. CDR1 is LGHNT, CDR2 FRNRAP, per germline. The CDR3 is made up of 13 amino acids. CDR3 residues: CASGLETNPPLHF. CDR3 in DNA: TGTGCTAGTGGTTTGGAGACTAATCCACCCCTCCACTTT.

This chain's CDR3 is CSVDHTYNEQFF. DNA for the CDR3: TGCAGCGTTGATCACACCTACAATGAGCAGTTCTTC. The chain links TRBV29-1 to TRBJ2-1; D unclear. The CDR3 sequence is 12 residues long. Trimming pared 3 bases from V and 2 bases from J, leaving 5 bases between. In germline, CDR1 is SQVTM, CDR2 ANQGSEA.

In its sample, this clone was seen once. The chain has TRBV7-6 and TRBJ2-7; a weak D match, TRBD2 (5 bases). The V and J ends lost 1 base and 2 bases respectively, with 6 bases between them. The CDR3 has 13 amino acids. CDR1 and CDR2 (germline): SGHVS, FNYEAQ. DNA of the CDR3: TGTGCCAGCAGCTTAGGGGAGACCTACGAGCAGTACTTC. Translation: CASSLGETYEQYF.

The chain couples TRBV13 to TRBJ2-1; 13 bases line up with TRBD2. With 5 bases clipped from V and 6 bases from J, the junction kept 7 bases outside the gene matches. Germline-derived CDR1 and CDR2 are PRHDT and FYEKMQ (reference sequence). There are 16 residues in the CDR3. DNA for the CDR3: TGTGCCAGCAGCCCAAGGACTAGCGGGGGAATCAATGAGCAGTTCTTC. This sequence encodes CASSPRTSGGINEQFF.

This chain connects TRBV27 to TRBJ2-5; 9 nucleotides line up with TRBD2. CDR3 length equals 15 residues. From germline, CDR1 is MNHEY and CDR2 SMNVEV (reference sequence). V shed 6 bases and J 5 bases; nucleotides not matched to a gene: 10. CDR3 region: CASSPRGGGDETQYF. DNA of the CDR3: TGTGCCAGCAGCCCCCGCGGGGGGGGCGATGAGACCCAGTACTTC.

The rearrangement links TRBV6-1 to TRBJ1-1, with 7 bases fitting TRBD1. J gave up 3 bases and V 6 bases, and 1 base lay outside the gene matches. Germline CDR1 and CDR2: MNHNS and SASEGT. The CDR3 is 12 residues long. The CDR3 protein is CASRDRDTEAFF. The CDR3 DNA reads as TGTGCCAGCAGAGACAGGGACACTGAAGCTTTCTTT.

The V call is TRBV7-9, the J call TRBJ1-6; possible D gene TRBD1, 6 bases. Germline assignment: CDR1 SEHNR and CDR2 FQNEAQ (reference sequence). The CDR3 contains 15 residues. Trimming pared 5 bases from V and 7 bases from J, leaving 15 bases between. CDR3 DNA sequence: TGTGCCAGCAGCCGGTCCGACAGGCCCAATTCACCCCTCCACTTT. Its translation is CASSRSDRPNSPLHF. Combining the CDR3 with reference TRBV7-9 and TRBJ1-6 gives the whole variable domain DTGVSQNPRHKITKRGQNVTFRCDPISEHNRLYWYRQTLGQGPEFLTYFQNEAQLEKSRLLSDRFSAERPKGSFSTLEIQRTEQGDSAMYLCASSRSDRPNSPLHFGNGTRLTVT.